This T cell receptor (beta chain) was observed in a study of human T cells and chemical hapten exposure. Sample time point: pre-sensitization, week 0. The sample's treatment: therapeutic diphenylcyclopropenone sensitization with weekly scalp DPC. One entry per CDR3 protein, called by TCRdb with MiXCR from the RACE reads. The data contain 90,000 or so distinct CDR3 sequences, around 7.9% of them singletons. The germline V gene has CDR1 SQVTM and CDR2 ANQGSEA. There are 16 residues in the CDR3. After removal of 4 bases from V and 0 bases from J, the junction contained 10 bases not matched to a gene. This clonotype has only a few counts.

The receptor was derived from a man between 35 and 55 years old with alopecia areata. Some clones in this sample may be carry-over from other donors' samples. The sequenced sample was whole blood, obtained in connection with sensitization to the hapten diphenylcyclopropenone (DPC). The chain is built from TRBV29-1 and TRBJ2-7, with 9 bases matching TRBD1. In DNA, the CDR3 is TGCAGCGTTGTTAAGGCTGGGGACAGGGACTCCTACGAGCAGTACTTC. It encodes CSVVKAGDRDSYEQYF.